The present T cell receptor beta chain was sequenced within a study of cytomegalovirus exposure and HLA in healthy donors. General study findings and limits: Rarity characterized most TCR sequences, yet some public TCRs appeared in many donors.

Notes on this clone: No antigen is known for it.

Donors likely had unrecorded immune exposures despite being nominally healthy when sampled. Vbeta (60) and Jbeta (13) primers were used in the PCR. Measured with immunoSEQ multiplex PCR; TCRdb has only the in-frame clones, and not every one. The sample records 150,000 to 200,000 clones, around 80% being singletons. Per germline, CDR1 SGHTS and CDR2 YDEGEE. The CDR3 is made up of 15 amino acids. With 5 bases removed from V and 4 bases from J, the gap between germline ends came to 18 bases. The chain recombines TRBV5-8 with TRBJ1-2, with D unclear. This sequence originates from a woman aged 25 to 39 in good health and CMV-seropositive. The sample was PBMCs. CDR3 DNA: TGTGCCAGCAGTCCGAAATCCCTAACCCTCTATGGCTACACCTTC. Translation: CASSPKSLTLYGYTF.